Each of the 26 T cell receptor beta chains below was sequenced from the same sample in a study of cytomegalovirus exposure and HLA in healthy donors. 13 Jbeta primers and 60 Vbeta primers were used for the PCR. Sequencing used immunoSEQ multiplex PCR; TCRdb keeps in-frame clones, though not all of them. Here the sample spans some 170,000 clones, around 79% being singletons. Specimen: PBMCs. The source is a man aged 35 to 55 in good health and CMV-seropositive.

The CDR3 DNA sequence: TGTGCCAGCAGGCCCCGGGGGGCAGATACGCAGTATTTT. Its translation is CASRPRGADTQYF. The chain is built from TRBV6-5 and TRBJ2-3; 7 bases line up with TRBD2. CDR3 size: 13 residues. The V gene end was trimmed by 6 bases and the J gene end by 4 bases; junction bases not matched to a gene: 4. CDR1 and CDR2 (germline): MNHEY, SVGAGI.

This clone was seen a single time. The chain has TRBV4-2 and TRBJ1-5; D may be TRBD1 (5 bases). CDR3 length: 15 residues. The V gene lost 1 base and the J gene lost 4 bases, with 11 bases spanning the gap. Germline V gene sequence: CDR1 LGHNA, CDR2 YNFKEQ. CDR3 sequence (DNA): TGTGCCAGCAGCCAAGCCTCCAGGGCAAATCAGCCCCAGCATTTT. Translation: CASSQASRANQPQHF.

The rearrangement links TRBV14 to TRBJ1-2; 7 bases match TRBD1. The CDR3 length is 14 residues. Germline V CDR1 and CDR2: SGHDN, FVKESK. V dropped 2 bases and J dropped 4; count of bases not matched to a gene: 4. The CDR3 is CASSQMGQSYGYTF. The CDR3 DNA reads as TGTGCCAGCAGCCAAATGGGACAGAGCTATGGCTACACCTTC. Combining the CDR3 with reference TRBV14 and TRBJ1-2 gives the whole variable domain EAGVTQFPSHSVIEKGQTVTLRCDPISGHDNLYWYRRVMGKEIKFLLHFVKESKQDESGMPNNRFLAERTGGTYSTLKVQPAELEDSGVYFCASSQMGQSYGYTFGSGTRLTVV.

The chain joins TRBV29-1 to TRBJ2-7, with D maybe TRBD2 (6 bases). This CDR3 is 11 amino acids long. Germline V gene sequence: CDR1 SQVTM, CDR2 ANQGSEA. Trimming took 5 bases from V and 3 from J, leaving 8 bases between them. Written as DNA, the CDR3 is TGCAGCGTTCGGGGGAACTACGAGCAGTACTTC. Translation gives CSVRGNYEQYF.

The chain couples TRBV18 to TRBJ1-2; possible D gene TRBD1, 6 bases. Trimming removed 2 bases at V and 5 bases at J, with 27 bases between. The CDR3 is 19 amino acids. Germline CDR1 reads KGHSH; CDR2 reads LQKENI. Here the CDR3 reads CASSPSRGQSNIPSYGYTF. CDR3 nucleotide sequence: TGTGCCAGCTCACCATCTCGTGGACAGAGTAACATCCCAAGTTATGGCTACACCTTC.

The genes are TRBV6-5 and TRBJ2-2; D gene unclear. CDR3 length equals 13 residues. The germline CDR1 and CDR2 sequences are MNHEY and SVGAGI. V was pared by 7 bases and J by 3 bases, with 9 bases between. The CDR3 region has the DNA TGTGCCAGCACCCTCCAGTACACCGGGGAGCTGTTTTTT. The encoded protein is CASTLQYTGELFF.

V and J are TRBV29-1 and TRBJ1-5; TRBD1 is a possible D gene (6 bases). The CDR3 is 14 amino acids. Germline V gene data show CDR1 as SQVTM and CDR2 as ANQGSEA. V lost 6 bases and J lost 7, with 19 bases in between. The CDR3 reads CSVRTTGKGQPQHF. The CDR3 region has the DNA TGCAGCGTCCGAACCACAGGGAAGGGCCAGCCCCAGCATTTT.

Note on this clone: Mismatch with germline at one junction end may stem from a read error. The same CDR3 also results from other DNA sequences found in this sample. The chain couples TRBV5-1 to TRBJ2-1; 12 bases fit TRBD2. The germline V gene has CDR1 SGHRS and CDR2 YFSETQ. The CDR3 length is 15 residues. As DNA, the CDR3 is TGCGCCAGCAGCCGAGGACTAGCGGGACACAATGAGCAATTCTTC. Amino acids: CASSRGLAGHNEQFF.

The chain joins TRBV7-6 to TRBJ1-5, with 7 bases matching TRBD1. Unmatched junction bases numbered 6, after V lost 5 bases and J lost 2 bases. Germline CDR1 is SGHVS and CDR2 is FNYEAQ. This CDR3 spans 15 amino acids. CDR3 sequence: CASSPSGTGNQPQHF. The CDR3 bases are TGTGCCAGCAGCCCCTCCGGGACAGGCAATCAGCCCCAGCATTTT.

This sequence joins TRBV18 and TRBJ2-7; the match to TRBD2 covers 12 bases. Germline trimming cut 5 bases from V and 7 bases from J; bases unmatched to any gene: 3. The CDR3 is made up of 13 amino acids. CDR1 and CDR2 (germline): KGHSH, LQKENI. DNA of the CDR3: TGTGCCAGCTCAGAGACTAGCGGGAGTGAGCAGTACTTC. Protein sequence: CASSETSGSEQYF.

The J gene is TRBJ1-1, the V gene TRBV5-1; D not certain. Germline V gives CDR1 SGHRS, CDR2 YFSETQ. This CDR3 contains 14 residues. Trimming removed 5 bases from V and 2 bases from J, with 13 bases in between. This CDR3 reads CASSLSGRNTEAFF. The CDR3 DNA sequence: TGCGCCAGCAGTCTGTCCGGGAGAAACACTGAAGCTTTCTTT.

This clone was picked up a small number of times. This rearrangement joins TRBV6-5 to TRBJ1-2, with a tentative D call TRBD1 (5 bases). The CDR3 loop spans 11 amino acids. V lost 6 bases and J 8 bases, leaving 10 bases between the germline ends. Germline CDR1 and CDR2: MNHEY and SVGAGI. For the CDR3, the DNA is TGTGCCAGCAGCCAGGGCCGGGGCTACACCTTC. This gives the protein CASSQGRGYTF.

In DNA form, the CDR3 reads TGTGCCAGCAGCCCCACTAGCGGGAGAGACGGGGAGCTGTTTTTT. It encodes CASSPTSGRDGELFF. The V and J genes are TRBV6-5 and TRBJ2-2; 11 bases are a match to TRBD2. V dropped 6 bases and J dropped 7; count of bases not matched to a gene: 7. Germline loops: CDR1 MNHEY, CDR2 SVGAGI. The CDR3 contains 15 residues.

Here the CDR3 reads CASSEESQGTQYF. DNA for the CDR3: TGTGCCAGCAGTGAAGAATCCCAGGGTACGCAGTATTTT. V usage is TRBV6-1 and J usage is TRBJ2-3; weak D call: TRBD1 (5 bases). Trimming pared 1 base from V and 8 bases from J, leaving 10 bases between. Germline V gene data show CDR1 as MNHNS and CDR2 as SASEGT. This CDR3 is 13 amino acids long.

J is TRBJ2-5 and V is TRBV5-6; possibly TRBD2 for D (6 bases). This CDR3 is built from 14 residues. V was cut by 0 bases and J by 2 bases, with 8 bases left in between. Germline V lookup: CDR1 SGHDT, CDR2 YYEEEE. CDR3 region: CASSLGGRQETQYF. In DNA form, the CDR3 reads TGTGCCAGCAGCTTGGGGGGGAGGCAAGAGACCCAGTACTTC.

The chain links TRBV7-9 to TRBJ2-5; a weak D match, TRBD2 (5 bases). Trimming took off 1 base at V and 5 bases at J, with 20 bases between the two ends. Germline assignment: CDR1 SEHNR and CDR2 FQNEAQ (reference sequence). This CDR3 comprises 17 residues. Written as DNA, the CDR3 is TGTGCCAGCAGCTTAGGACCGGGTTATGGGTCGGGGGAGACCCAGTACTTC. It translates to CASSLGPGYGSGETQYF.

This rearrangement joins TRBV19 to TRBJ2-3, with 13 bases aligning to TRBD2. The trim removed 4 bases at V and 6 bases at J, leaving 7 bases unmatched. The CDR3 is made up of 16 amino acids. CDR1 is LNHDA and CDR2 is SQIVND in the germline V gene (reference sequence). The CDR3 sequence: CASSTKLAGGLDTQYF. The CDR3 region has the DNA TGTGCCAGTAGTACGAAACTAGCGGGAGGGCTGGATACGCAGTATTTT.

The chain is built from TRBV11-3 and TRBJ1-1, with D possibly TRBD1 on 5 matching bases. V was trimmed by 1 base and J by 7 bases, leaving 10 bases between them. CDR1 and CDR2 (germline): SGHNT, YENEEA. There are 13 residues in the CDR3. The CDR3 reads CASSLVQGGEAFF. The CDR3, as DNA: TGTGCCAGCAGCTTAGTTCAGGGCGGTGAAGCTTTCTTT.

This sequence joins TRBV10-2 and TRBJ2-5, with 8 bases aligning to TRBD2. The CDR3 runs to 14 residues. The J segment lost 5 bases and the V segment lost 7 bases, leaving 9 bases of the junction unmatched. Germline V CDR1 and CDR2: WSHSY, SAAADI. CDR3 DNA: TGCGCCAGCACCGGAAGCGGGAGCTGGGAGACCCAGTACTTC. Encoded protein: CASTGSGSWETQYF.

This clone occurred once. This chain connects TRBV28 to TRBJ1-4, with D possibly being TRBD1 (6 bases). Trimming stripped 3 bases from V and 7 bases from J, with 18 bases between. This CDR3 spans 16 amino acids. Germline-derived CDR1 and CDR2 are MDHEN and SYDVKM. The CDR3 bases are TGTGCCAGCAGTTTGGGGGTGGTGGGGGCGAGTGAAAAACTGTTTTTT. Amino acids: CASSLGVVGASEKLFF.

This chain connects TRBV28 to TRBJ2-7; TRBD2 aligns across 7 bases. Germline-derived CDR1 and CDR2 are MDHEN and SYDVKM. Trimming removed 5 bases from V and 4 bases from J; junction bases left unmatched: 14. This CDR3 has 16 residues. CDR3 nucleotides: TGTGCCAGCAGTCCTCCGGGTGGCGGGAGAATTTACGAGCAGTACTTC. Its protein product is CASSPPGGGRIYEQYF.

The chain couples TRBV2 to TRBJ2-3; 14 nucleotides agree with TRBD2. CDR3 length: 14 amino acids. Looked up from germline, CDR1 is SNHLY and CDR2 is FYNNEI. The J segment lost 6 bases and the V segment lost 4 bases, leaving 0 bases of the junction unmatched. The CDR3 DNA is TGTGCCAGCAGTGGACTAGCGGGAGGGGATACGCAGTATTTT. Translating gives CASSGLAGGDTQYF.

The genes are TRBV15 and TRBJ2-7; D not certain. V was trimmed by 0 bases and J by 6 bases, leaving 12 bases between them. The CDR3 is 14 amino acids. The germline V gene encodes CDR1 LNHNV and CDR2 YYDKDF (reference sequence). This CDR3 is CATSRDSKPAEQYF. The CDR3 DNA is TGTGCCACCAGCAGAGATAGTAAGCCTGCCGAGCAGTACTTC.

This chain connects TRBV5-6 to TRBJ1-5, with D tentatively TRBD1 (6 bases). V lost 0 bases to trimming and J lost 9 bases, with 13 bases between them. The CDR3 runs to 14 residues. Per germline, CDR1 SGHDT and CDR2 YYEEEE. CDR3 region: CASSLVRGPGPQHF. Written as DNA, the CDR3 is TGTGCCAGCAGCTTGGTGCGGGGGCCTGGGCCCCAGCATTTT.

The chain carries TRBV21-1 and TRBJ2-2; TRBD2 reflects the table's D call only, with no check against the DNA. TRBV21-1 represents a pseudogene. CDR3 size: 16 residues. DNA for the CDR3: TGTGCCAGCAGCAAAGTCGGGAGATCGAACACCGGGGAGCTGTTTTTT. It encodes CASSKVGRSNTGELFF.

The table lists this clone with a count of one. This chain connects TRBV14 to TRBJ2-1, with D unresolved. Deletions cut 0 bases from V and 6 bases from J, with 9 bases between. This CDR3 is 14 amino acids long. CDR1 is SGHDN and CDR2 is FVKESK in the germline V gene. Written as DNA, the CDR3 is TGTGCCAGCAGCCAAGAAACTGTGCGCAATGAGCAGTTCTTC. It yields the protein CASSQETVRNEQFF.